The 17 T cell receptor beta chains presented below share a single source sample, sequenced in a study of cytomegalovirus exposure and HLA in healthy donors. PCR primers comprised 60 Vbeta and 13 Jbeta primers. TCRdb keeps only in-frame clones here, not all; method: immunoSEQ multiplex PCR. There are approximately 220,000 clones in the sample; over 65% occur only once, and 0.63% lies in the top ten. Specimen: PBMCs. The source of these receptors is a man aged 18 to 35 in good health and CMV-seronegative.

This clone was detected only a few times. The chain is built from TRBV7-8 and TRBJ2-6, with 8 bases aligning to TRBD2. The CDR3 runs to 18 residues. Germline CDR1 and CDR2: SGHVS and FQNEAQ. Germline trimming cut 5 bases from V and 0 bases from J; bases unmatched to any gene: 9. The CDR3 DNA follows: TGTGCCAGCAGCGCGCCGGGACTAGATTTCTCTGGGGCCAACGTCCTGACTTTC. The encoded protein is CASSAPGLDFSGANVLTF.

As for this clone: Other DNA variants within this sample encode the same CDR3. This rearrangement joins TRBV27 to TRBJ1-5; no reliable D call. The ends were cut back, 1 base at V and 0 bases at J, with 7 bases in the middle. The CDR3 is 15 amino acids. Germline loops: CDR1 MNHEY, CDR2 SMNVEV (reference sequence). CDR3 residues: CASSLYAGSNQPQHF. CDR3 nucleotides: TGTGCCAGCAGTTTATACGCCGGTAGCAATCAGCCCCAGCATTTT.

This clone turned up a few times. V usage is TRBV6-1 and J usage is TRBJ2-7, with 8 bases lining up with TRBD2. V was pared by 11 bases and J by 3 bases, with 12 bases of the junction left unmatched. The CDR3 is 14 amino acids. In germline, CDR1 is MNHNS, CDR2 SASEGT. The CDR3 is CASRIAGTSYEQYF. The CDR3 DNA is TGTGCCTCGCGAATAGCCGGGACTAGCTACGAGCAGTACTTC.

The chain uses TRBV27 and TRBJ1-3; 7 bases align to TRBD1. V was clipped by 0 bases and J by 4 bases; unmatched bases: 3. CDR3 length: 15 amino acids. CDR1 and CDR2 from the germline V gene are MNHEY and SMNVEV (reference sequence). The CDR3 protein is CASSLSGTEGNTIYF. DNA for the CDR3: TGTGCCAGCAGTTTATCCGGGACAGAAGGAAACACCATATATTTT.

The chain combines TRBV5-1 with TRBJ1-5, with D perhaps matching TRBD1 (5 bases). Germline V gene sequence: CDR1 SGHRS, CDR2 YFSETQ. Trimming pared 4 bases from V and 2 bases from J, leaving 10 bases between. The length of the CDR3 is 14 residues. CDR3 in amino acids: CASSPGLGNQPQHF. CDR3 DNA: TGCGCCAGCAGCCCGGGACTCGGCAATCAGCCCCAGCATTTT.

CDR3 sequence reads: CAISDQAALNEKLFF. As DNA, the CDR3 is TGTGCCATCAGTGATCAGGCAGCACTTAATGAAAAACTGTTTTTT. V usage is TRBV10-3 and J usage is TRBJ1-4; D gene uncertain. Trimming cost V 3 bases and J 4 bases, with 12 bases left between them. From germline, CDR1 is ENHRY and CDR2 SYGVKD. There are 15 residues in the CDR3.

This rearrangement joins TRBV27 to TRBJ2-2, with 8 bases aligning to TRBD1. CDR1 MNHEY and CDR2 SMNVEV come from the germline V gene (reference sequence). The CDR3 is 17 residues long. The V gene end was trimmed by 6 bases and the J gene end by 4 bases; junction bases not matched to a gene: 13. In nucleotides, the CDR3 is TGTGCCAGCAGGACGGCCTTTGGACAGGGATTCACCGGGGAGCTGTTTTTT. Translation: CASRTAFGQGFTGELFF.

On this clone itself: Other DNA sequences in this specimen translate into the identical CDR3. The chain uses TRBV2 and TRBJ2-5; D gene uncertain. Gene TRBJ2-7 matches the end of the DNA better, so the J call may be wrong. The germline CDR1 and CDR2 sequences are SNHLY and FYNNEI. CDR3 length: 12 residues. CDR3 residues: CASSGVSYEQYF. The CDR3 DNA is TGTGCCAGCAGCGGAGTCTCCTACGAGCAGTACTTC.

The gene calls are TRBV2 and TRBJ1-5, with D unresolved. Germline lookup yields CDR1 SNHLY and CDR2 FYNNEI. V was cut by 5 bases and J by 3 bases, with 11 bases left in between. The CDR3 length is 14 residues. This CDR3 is CASSFSVINQPQHF. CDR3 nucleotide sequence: TGTGCCAGCAGTTTTAGTGTTATCAATCAGCCCCAGCATTTT.

In DNA, the CDR3 is TGTGCCAGCAGCCCCGGGACACACTCCTACGAGCAGTACTTC. This translates into CASSPGTHSYEQYF. V usage is TRBV14 and J usage is TRBJ2-7; perhaps TRBD1 as D (6 bases). Trimming stripped 4 bases from V and 0 bases from J, with 10 bases between. This CDR3 spans 14 amino acids. The germline gives CDR1 SGHDN, CDR2 FVKESK.

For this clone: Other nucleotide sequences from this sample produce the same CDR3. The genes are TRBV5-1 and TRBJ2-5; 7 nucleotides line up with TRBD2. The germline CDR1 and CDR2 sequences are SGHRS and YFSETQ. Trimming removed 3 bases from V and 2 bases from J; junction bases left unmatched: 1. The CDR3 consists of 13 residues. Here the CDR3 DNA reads TGCGCCAGCAGCTGGGAGGGTCAAGAGACCCAGTACTTC. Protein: CASSWEGQETQYF.

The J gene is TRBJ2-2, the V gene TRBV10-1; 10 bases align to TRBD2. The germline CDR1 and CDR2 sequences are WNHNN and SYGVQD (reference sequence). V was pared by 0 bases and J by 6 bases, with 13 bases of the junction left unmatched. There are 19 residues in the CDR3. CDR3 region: CASSESRTSGTSIPGELFF. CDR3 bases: TGCGCCAGCAGTGAGTCGAGGACTAGCGGAACGTCCATACCCGGGGAGCTGTTTTTT.

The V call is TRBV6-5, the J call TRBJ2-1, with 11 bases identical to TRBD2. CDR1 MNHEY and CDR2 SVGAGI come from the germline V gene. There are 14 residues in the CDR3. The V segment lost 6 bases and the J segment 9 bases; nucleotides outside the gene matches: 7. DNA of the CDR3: TGTGCCAGCAGACCAAGAGGACTAGCGGGTGAGCAGTTCTTC. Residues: CASRPRGLAGEQFF.

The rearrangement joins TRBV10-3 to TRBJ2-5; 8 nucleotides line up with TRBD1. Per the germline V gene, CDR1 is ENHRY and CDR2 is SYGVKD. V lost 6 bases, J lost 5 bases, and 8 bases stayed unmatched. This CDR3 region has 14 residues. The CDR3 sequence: CAIRPDRAVETQYF. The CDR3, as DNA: TGTGCCATCAGGCCGGACAGGGCTGTGGAGACCCAGTACTTC.

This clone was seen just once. The CDR3 bases are TGTGCCAGTAGTATCGTCCAGGGAGGTATGGAGACCCAGTACTTC. It yields the protein CASSIVQGGMETQYF. V is TRBV19 and J is TRBJ2-5, with D maybe TRBD2 (6 bases). This CDR3 contains 15 residues. Germline loops: CDR1 LNHDA, CDR2 SQIVND (reference sequence). Trimming took off 3 bases at V and 5 bases at J, with 16 bases between the two ends.

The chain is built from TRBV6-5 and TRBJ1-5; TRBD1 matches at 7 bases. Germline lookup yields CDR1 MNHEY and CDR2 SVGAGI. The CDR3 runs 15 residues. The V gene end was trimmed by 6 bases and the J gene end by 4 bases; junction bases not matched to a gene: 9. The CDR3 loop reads CASSRQGGGNQPQHF. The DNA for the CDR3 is TGTGCCAGCAGCCGACAGGGCGGGGGGAATCAGCCCCAGCATTTT.

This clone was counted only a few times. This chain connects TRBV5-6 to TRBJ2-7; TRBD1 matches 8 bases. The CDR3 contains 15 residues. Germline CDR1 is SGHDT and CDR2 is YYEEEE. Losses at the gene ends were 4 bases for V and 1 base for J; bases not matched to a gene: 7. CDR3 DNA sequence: TGTGCCAGCAGCGGCCGGACAGGGAGGTCCTACGAGCAGTACTTC. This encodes CASSGRTGRSYEQYF.